The 12 T cell receptor beta chains reported below all come from one sample, sequenced in a study of blood T cell dynamics during melanoma immunotherapy. Specified time point: week 3, after first cycle of checkpoint inhibitor. The assay was immunoSEQ multiplex PCR, and TCRdb's table has in-frame clones only and misses some. Of several thousand clones in the sample, roughly 84% were seen once. The sample here was blood, taken from a patient treated with checkpoint blockade. Every receptor here comes from a human donor with melanoma.

With respect to this clone: In the same sample, other DNA sequences code for this CDR3. This chain links TRBV29-1 with TRBJ1-2; no reliable D call. The CDR3 has 13 amino acids. Trimming removed 5 bases from V and 3 bases from J, with 13 bases in between. Germline-derived CDR1 and CDR2 are SQVTM and ANQGSEA. CDR3 in DNA: TGCAGCGTTAGCACTGATGGACACTATGGCTACACCTTC. As protein: CSVSTDGHYGYTF.

V and J are TRBV6-1 and TRBJ1-1, with a possible D match to TRBD1 (5 bases). Trimming cost V 3 bases and J 0 bases, with 8 bases left between them. The CDR3 extends over 14 amino acids. Germline V CDR1 and CDR2: MNHNS, SASEGT. Here the CDR3 DNA reads TGTGCCAGCAGTGAGAGGGGATTGAACACTGAAGCTTTCTTT. Translating it yields CASSERGLNTEAFF.

This chain links TRBV2 with TRBJ2-5; the D is unclear. This CDR3 has 14 residues. Germline CDR1 and CDR2: SNHLY and FYNNEI. Trimming stripped 3 bases from V and 5 bases from J, with 13 bases between. CDR3 in amino acids: CASSDGQLGETQYF. The CDR3 nucleotides are TGTGCCAGCAGTGACGGGCAGTTAGGGGAGACCCAGTACTTC.

The chain carries TRBV6-1 and TRBJ1-1; D is ambiguous. Trimming left V 2 bases short and J 6 bases short, with 13 bases between. Per the germline V gene, CDR1 is MNHNS and CDR2 is SASEGT. This CDR3 spans 14 amino acids. The DNA of the CDR3 is TGTGCCAGCAGTGAAAATTGGGCTGCCCCTGAAGCTTTCTTT. Encoded protein: CASSENWAAPEAFF.

The chain combines TRBV28 with TRBJ1-1, with D hard to call. The CDR3 loop spans 15 amino acids. The ends were cut back, 3 bases at V and 0 bases at J, with 11 bases in the middle. In germline, CDR1 is MDHEN, CDR2 SYDVKM. The CDR3 spells CASSLGGIMNTEAFF. In DNA, the CDR3 is TGTGCCAGCAGTTTGGGCGGAATCATGAACACTGAAGCTTTCTTT.

The chain combines TRBV19 with TRBJ2-7, with TRBD1 matching 7 bases. The CDR3 totals 14 residues. V shed 5 bases and J 0 bases; nucleotides not matched to a gene: 4. In germline, CDR1 is LNHDA, CDR2 SQIVND (reference sequence). The CDR3 sequence: CASSPDRISYEQYF. CDR3 in DNA: TGTGCCAGTAGTCCGGACAGGATCTCCTACGAGCAGTACTTC.

This CDR3 reads CASSYSHGNQPQHF. The DNA for the CDR3 is TGTGCCAGCAGTTACTCGCACGGCAATCAGCCCCAGCATTTT. V usage is TRBV6-6 and J usage is TRBJ1-5; D remains ambiguous. The V gene's germline CDR1 is MNHNY and CDR2 SVGAGI (reference sequence). The CDR3 has 14 amino acids. V was shortened by 0 bases and J by 2 bases, with 5 bases between the two germline ends.

V is TRBV7-2 and J is TRBJ1-5; 8 nucleotides line up with TRBD1. The trim removed 1 base at V and 2 bases at J, leaving 4 bases unmatched. Per germline, CDR1 SGHTA and CDR2 FQGNSA. The CDR3 runs to 16 residues. The DNA for the CDR3 is TGTGCCAGCAGCTTAGGGCAGGGGGCAGGCAATCAGCCCCAGCATTTT. Its protein is CASSLGQGAGNQPQHF.

This rearrangement joins TRBV27 to TRBJ2-7, with TRBD2 matching over 8 bases. This CDR3 contains 14 residues. Unmatched junction bases numbered 11, after V lost 4 bases and J lost 9 bases. The germline V gene encodes CDR1 MNHEY and CDR2 SMNVEV (reference sequence). For the CDR3, the DNA is TGTGCCAGCAGTTCGGGGACTAGTCAAGGTCCGCAGTACTTC. It is translated as CASSSGTSQGPQYF.

The chain links TRBV6-4 to TRBJ2-7; 8 bases agree with TRBD1. Germline-derived CDR1 and CDR2 are MRHNA and SNTAGT. J lost 4 bases, V lost 4 bases, and 18 bases had no gene match. The CDR3 spans 18 residues. The CDR3 loop reads CASSGDRGPDVPLYEQYV. The DNA for the CDR3 is TGTGCCAGCAGTGGTGACAGGGGCCCGGACGTGCCTCTTTACGAGCAGTACGTC.

This rearrangement joins TRBV20-1 to TRBJ1-1; no clear D gene. The CDR3 length is 11 residues. The germline V gene encodes CDR1 DFQATT and CDR2 SNEGSKA (reference sequence). Trimming left V 5 bases short and J 0 bases short, with 4 bases between. The DNA for the CDR3 is TGCAGTGCTGTTGTGAACACTGAAGCTTTCTTT. The encoded protein is CSAVVNTEAFF.

The chain joins TRBV18 to TRBJ1-1, with D maybe TRBD1 (5 bases). Trimming shortened V by 10 bases and J by 2 bases, and 14 bases separated the two germline ends. The CDR3 consists of 13 residues. The germline V gene has CDR1 KGHSH and CDR2 LQKENI. The CDR3 DNA reads TGTGCCACCGCAGGTGGGGGAAACACTGAAGCTTTCTTT. Protein: CATAGGGNTEAFF.